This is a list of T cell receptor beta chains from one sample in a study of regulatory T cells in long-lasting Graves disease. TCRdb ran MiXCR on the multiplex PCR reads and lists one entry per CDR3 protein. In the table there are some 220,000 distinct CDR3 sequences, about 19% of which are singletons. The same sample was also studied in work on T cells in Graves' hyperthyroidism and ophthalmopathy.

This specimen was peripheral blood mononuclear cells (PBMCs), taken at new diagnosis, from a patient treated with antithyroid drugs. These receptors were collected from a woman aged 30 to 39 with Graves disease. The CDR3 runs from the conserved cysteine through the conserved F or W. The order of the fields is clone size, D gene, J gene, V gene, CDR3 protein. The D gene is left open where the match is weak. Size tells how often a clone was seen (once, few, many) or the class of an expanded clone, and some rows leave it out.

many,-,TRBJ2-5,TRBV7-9,CASSLEGGAQETQYF
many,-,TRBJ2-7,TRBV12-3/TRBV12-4,CASRWLSYEQYF
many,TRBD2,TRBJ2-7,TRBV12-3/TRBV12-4,CASSPGLAGSYEQYF
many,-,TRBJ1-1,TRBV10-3,CAISDLGGTDTEAFF
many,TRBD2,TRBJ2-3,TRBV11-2,CASSSASGALTDTQYF
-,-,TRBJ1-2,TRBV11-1,CASSSLGRTTNYGYTF
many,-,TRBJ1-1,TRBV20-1,CSARDRQDTEAFF
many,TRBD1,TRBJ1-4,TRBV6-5,CASSYSDRREEKLFF
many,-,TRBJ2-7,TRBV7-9,CASSLAGTRGEQYF
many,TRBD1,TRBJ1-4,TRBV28,CASSFPVDRTDISEKLFF
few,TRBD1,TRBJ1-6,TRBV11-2,CASSFRPRTGRGNSPLHF
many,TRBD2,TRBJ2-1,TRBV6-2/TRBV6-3,CASSKLAGALHEQFF
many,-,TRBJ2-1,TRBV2,CASGPTADSEQFF
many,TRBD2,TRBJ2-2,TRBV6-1,CASGGGNTGELFF
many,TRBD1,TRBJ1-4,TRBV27,CASSFGDRVGEKLFF
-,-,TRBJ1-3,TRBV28,CASSVLGNTIYF
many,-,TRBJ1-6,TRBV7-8,CASSYLTVSANSPLHF
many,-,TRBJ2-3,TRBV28,CASRSPGGGVDTQYF
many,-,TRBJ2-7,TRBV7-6,CASSSTLRSYEQYF
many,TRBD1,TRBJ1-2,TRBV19,CASNSGTASPGYTF
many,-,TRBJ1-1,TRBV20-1,CSAWGNTEAFF
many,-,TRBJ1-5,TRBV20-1,CSAGQYSNQPQHF
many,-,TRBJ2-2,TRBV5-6,CASSLVEVTPARSGELFF
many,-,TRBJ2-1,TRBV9,CASSVEGTPPYNEQFF
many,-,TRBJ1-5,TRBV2,CASRTDLLSSNQPQHF
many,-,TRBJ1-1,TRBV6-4,CASSATPYWGKGAFF
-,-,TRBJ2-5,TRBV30,CAWSVFYQETQYF
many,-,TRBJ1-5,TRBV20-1,CSATRQLNQPQHF
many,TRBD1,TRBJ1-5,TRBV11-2,CASSYRDRAPQHF
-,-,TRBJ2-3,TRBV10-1,CASSDGGETDTQYF
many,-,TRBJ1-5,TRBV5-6,CASSLSGEGQPQHF
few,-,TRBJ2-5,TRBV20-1,CSAFGGGETQYF